This entry concerns a single T cell receptor beta chain. This record comes from a study of shared clonotypes between healthy human individuals. Trimming took off 5 bases at V and 0 bases at J, with 8 bases between the two ends. The V gene's germline CDR1 is LGHNA and CDR2 YNFKEQ. The CDR3 loop spans 15 amino acids. Assay: immunoSEQ multiplex PCR; the TCRdb copy retains only in-frame clones and omits some. The sample shows roughly 1,600,000 clones, just under 99% of them seen only once. This sequence was found in a young man in good health. The chain links TRBV4-2 to TRBJ2-6; the D gene is possibly TRBD1 (6 bases). Input material: naive CD4+ T cells sorted from blood. Subset denoted: CD45RA+ positively selected. The DNA for the CDR3 is TGTGCCAGCAGCTCAGGGGACTCTGGGGCCAACGTCCTGACTTTC. Protein product: CASSSGDSGANVLTF.